This is a list of T cell receptor beta chains from one sample in a study of blood T cells in healthy people across ages. TCRdb used MiXCR to reprocess the 5' RACE reads, holding one entry per CDR3 protein. Here the sample spans over a million distinct CDR3 sequences, 45% being singletons. The sample consisted of blood. These receptors came from a woman aged 55-69 years in good health. CDR3s include the opening cysteine and the closing phenylalanine or tryptophan. The order of the fields is V gene, J gene, D gene, clone size, CDR3 protein, CDR3 DNA. The D gene is left open where the match is weak. Clone size is given for some rows only: seen once, a few or many times, or a class if the clone is expanded.

V: TRBV20-1; J: TRBJ2-5; D: NA; size: NA; CDR3: CSATGTQTRETQYF; DNA: TGCAGTGCAACCGGGACCCAAACCCGAGAGACCCAGTACTTC
V: TRBV12-3/TRBV12-4; J: TRBJ1-2; D: NA; size: few; CDR3: CASSLNRQANYGYTF; DNA: TGTGCCAGCTCCCTTAATCGACAGGCAAACTATGGCTACACCTTC
V: TRBV20-1; J: TRBJ2-1; D: TRBD2; size: once; CDR3: CSARVGSGVRWDEQFF; DNA: TGCAGTGCTAGAGTGGGTAGCGGGGTGAGGTGGGATGAGCAGTTCTTC
V: TRBV7-9; J: TRBJ1-1; D: TRBD1; size: few; CDR3: CASSETGEGTEAFF; DNA: TGTGCCAGCAGCGAGACAGGGGAGGGAACTGAAGCTTTCTTT
V: TRBV9; J: TRBJ2-1; D: TRBD2; size: NA; CDR3: CASSVAPGAGLAGEDEQFF; DNA: TGTGCCAGCAGCGTAGCCCCCGGGGCAGGACTAGCGGGAGAGGATGAGCAGTTCTTC
V: TRBV5-1; J: TRBJ1-1; D: NA; size: few; CDR3: CASRAWAEWDTEAFF; DNA: TGCGCCAGCAGGGCCTGGGCCGAGTGGGACACTGAAGCTTTCTTT
V: TRBV20-1; J: TRBJ2-5; D: NA; size: NA; CDR3: CSARHYNGAWEQYF; DNA: TGCAGTGCTAGACACTACAATGGGGCGTGGGAGCAGTACTTC
V: TRBV9; J: TRBJ2-1; D: NA; size: NA; CDR3: CASSVEGKGGEQFF; DNA: TGTGCCAGCAGCGTAGAGGGGAAGGGCGGTGAGCAGTTCTTC
V: TRBV7-2; J: TRBJ2-1; D: NA; size: NA; CDR3: CASSLWGNSYNEQFF; DNA: TGTGCCAGCAGCCTATGGGGCAACTCCTACAATGAGCAGTTCTTC
V: TRBV20-1; J: TRBJ2-5; D: TRBD1; size: NA; CDR3: CSASHGTGKETQYF; DNA: TGCAGTGCTTCCCATGGGACAGGCAAAGAGACCCAGTACTTC
V: TRBV28; J: TRBJ2-5; D: TRBD2; size: NA; CDR3: CASSAGTSGRNEQYF; DNA: TGTGCCAGCAGTGCCGGGACTAGCGGGAGAAATGAGCAGTACTTC
V: TRBV12-3/TRBV12-4; J: TRBJ2-5; D: NA; size: NA; CDR3: CASSSGLEQYF; DNA: TGTGCCAGCAGTTCGGGCTTGGAGCAGTACTTC
V: TRBV11-2; J: TRBJ2-1; D: TRBD2; size: few; CDR3: CASSFRGDSSSYNEQFF; DNA: TGTGCCAGCAGCTTTCGGGGGGACTCTAGCTCCTACAATGAGCAGTTCTTC
V: TRBV5-1; J: TRBJ2-7; D: NA; size: NA; CDR3: CASSTLGPRGEQYF; DNA: TGCGCCAGCAGCACCCTAGGGCCCCGAGGCGAGCAGTACTTC
V: TRBV15; J: TRBJ2-4; D: NA; size: NA; CDR3: CATSSGDKNIQYF; DNA: TGTGCCACCAGCTCCGGGGACAAAAACATTCAGTACTTC
V: TRBV7-8; J: TRBJ2-7; D: TRBD1; size: once; CDR3: CASSLVPRDRDVRGQYF; DNA: TGTGCCAGCAGCTTAGTTCCCCGGGACAGGGATGTACGAGGGCAGTACTTC
V: TRBV4-1; J: TRBJ2-3; D: NA; size: NA; CDR3: CASSQGVPGTTDTQYF; DNA: TGCGCCAGCAGCCAAGGTGTCCCGGGAACCACAGATACGCAGTATTTT
V: TRBV12-3/TRBV12-4; J: TRBJ1-2; D: NA; size: few; CDR3: CASSLGAILGYTF; DNA: TGTGCCAGCAGTTTAGGGGCCATCCTGGGCTACACCTTC
V: TRBV6-2/TRBV6-3; J: TRBJ2-5; D: TRBD1; size: NA; CDR3: CASRGTGGFQETQYF; DNA: TGTGCCAGCAGGGGGACAGGGGGTTTCCAAGAGACCCAGTACTTC
V: TRBV6-2/TRBV6-3; J: TRBJ2-7; D: TRBD1; size: few; CDR3: CASSYSSRDRGAYEQYF; DNA: TGTGCCAGCAGTTACTCGAGCCGGGACAGGGGGGCCTACGAGCAGTACTTC
V: TRBV5-6; J: TRBJ2-5; D: TRBD2; size: once; CDR3: CASNLQEREIPQETQYF; DNA: TGTGCCAGCAACTTGCAGGAGCGGGAAATCCCCCAAGAGACCCAGTACTTC
V: TRBV15; J: TRBJ2-3; D: NA; size: NA; CDR3: CATSRDQTPQPTDTQYF; DNA: TGTGCCACCAGCAGAGATCAGACTCCTCAGCCCACAGATACGCAGTATTTT
V: TRBV12-5; J: TRBJ1-1; D: NA; size: once; CDR3: CASGPGQKDTEAFF; DNA: TGTGCTAGTGGTCCCGGACAGAAAGACACTGAAGCTTTCTTT
V: TRBV4-2; J: TRBJ2-5; D: NA; size: NA; CDR3: CASSQDRVDETQYF; DNA: TGTGCCAGCAGCCAAGATAGGGTCGATGAGACCCAGTACTTC
V: TRBV11-2; J: TRBJ2-7; D: NA; size: few; CDR3: CASSLRDPYEQYF; DNA: TGTGCCAGCAGCTTAAGGGACCCCTACGAGCAGTACTTC
V: TRBV6-2/TRBV6-3; J: TRBJ2-3; D: NA; size: few; CDR3: CASKKTDTQYF; DNA: TGTGCCAGCAAAAAAACAGATACGCAGTATTTT
V: TRBV5-1; J: TRBJ2-3; D: NA; size: NA; CDR3: CASSFLEGTQYF; DNA: TGCGCCAGCAGCTTTTTGGAGGGTACGCAGTATTTT